This TCR beta chain was recorded in a study of CD8+CD57+ T cells in acquired aplastic anemia. Study conclusions and caveats: Some 28 sequences, all CD8+ CDR3, were shared between patients and controls. Significant differences in CD8+ Simpson's diversity were not observed between patients and controls.

The study profiled TCR beta VDJ and CDR3 using genomic DNA as template. TCRdb re-called the reads through MiXCR, storing one row per CDR3 protein. Seen here are about 81,000 distinct CDR3 sequences, 40% to 50% observed once, and the top ten hold over 50%. Concerning this clonotype: Its antigen is currently unknown.

This CDR3 spans 16 amino acids. Germline CDR1 LGHNA, CDR2 YNFKEQ. The V segment lost 6 bases and the J segment 2 bases; nucleotides outside the gene matches: 7. The receptor comes from a human donor in good health, serving as a control. V and J are TRBV4-2 and TRBJ2-6, with TRBD1 matching 7 bases. The specimen sequenced was sorted CD4+, CD8+, or CD8+CD57+ T cells (not recorded which) from PBMCs. CDR3 bases: TGTGCCAGCAGTACGGTCACAGGGGCTGGGGCCAACGTCCTGACTTTC. Translated, it gives CASSTVTGAGANVLTF.